The TCR beta chain under discussion was sequenced for a study of identical twins. The study, taken as a whole, reports: Out-of-frame beta chain sequences displayed weaker excess sharing between twins.

Regarding this clonotype: No antigen is known for it.

V was clipped by 4 bases and J by 6 bases, with 27 bases between them. The CDR3 is 18 amino acids. In germline, CDR1 is SGHVS, CDR2 FQNEAQ. TCRdb re-called the 5' RACE reads with MiXCR, one entry per CDR3 protein. The data contain 200,000 to 300,000 distinct CDR3 sequences, about 7.3% of them singletons. Only healthy Caucasians were included as donors. The same data also contributed to another study, on yellow fever vaccine responses in identical twins.

Source material: memory (CD45RO+) T cells sorted from blood. The chain employs TRBV7-8 and TRBJ1-2; tentative D call: TRBD1 (5 bases). The receptor was isolated from a woman aged 18-29 years in good health. CDR3 DNA: TGTGCCAGCAGCTCGGTCGTGGACATGAAACTTCTATGGGATGGCTACACCTTC. It encodes CASSSVVDMKLLWDGYTF. The complete variable domain, with remaining parts taken from reference TRBV7-8 and TRBJ1-2, reads GAGVSQSPRYKVAKRGQDVALRCDPISGHVSLFWYQQALGQGPEFLTYFQNEAQLDKSGLPSDRFFAERPEGSVSTLKIQRTQQEDSAVYLCASSSVVDMKLLWDGYTFGSGTRLTVV.